A single sample gave rise to the 13 T cell receptor beta chains below, sequenced in a study of human T cells and chemical hapten exposure. TCRdb re-analysed the RACE reads in MiXCR, keeping a single row per CDR3 protein. The sample carries a few hundred thousand distinct CDR3 sequences, roughly 6.3% recorded once. The time point denotes: patch test 2, 6 weeks after DPC sensitization. Treatment reported: therapeutic diphenylcyclopropenone sensitization with weekly scalp DPC. The sequenced sample was whole blood, obtained in connection with sensitization to the hapten diphenylcyclopropenone (DPC). All receptors come from a woman aged 18 to 35 with alopecia areata. Some clones in this sample may be carry-over from other donors' samples.

In this sample, this clonotype turned up a few times. This sequence joins TRBV7-2 and TRBJ2-2, with D perhaps TRBD1 or TRBD2 (5 bases each). The CDR3 sequence is 15 residues long. Trimming left V 4 bases short and J 2 bases short, with 11 bases between. Per the germline V gene, CDR1 is SGHTA and CDR2 is FQGNSA. The CDR3 nucleotides are TGTGCCAGCAGCTACCCGGGGACCAACACCGGGGAGCTGTTTTTT. Protein sequence: CASSYPGTNTGELFF.

This clonotype has only a few counts. The chain couples TRBV20-1 to TRBJ2-1; D may correspond to TRBD1 or TRBD2 (5 bases each). V was cut by 5 bases and J by 10 bases, with 15 bases left in between. The CDR3 contains 12 residues. Per the germline V gene, CDR1 is DFQATT and CDR2 is SNEGSKA (reference sequence). The CDR3 protein is CSARDPFKEQFF. The CDR3 region has the DNA TGCAGTGCTCGGGACCCCTTCAAGGAGCAGTTCTTC.

This clonotype was seen ten or more times. The gene calls are TRBV27 and TRBJ1-6; D possibly corresponds to TRBD1 (6 bases). Trimming took off 4 bases at V and 9 bases at J, with 16 bases between the two ends. Germline V CDR1 and CDR2: MNHEY, SMNVEV (reference sequence). The CDR3 length is 15 residues. CDR3: CASSSWSGGRSPLHF. The CDR3, as DNA: TGTGCCAGCAGTTCTTGGTCCGGGGGCCGTTCACCCCTCCACTTT.

This clonotype was recorded many times. The rearrangement uses TRBV29-1 and TRBJ1-2; possible D gene TRBD1, 5 bases. The germline gives CDR1 SQVTM, CDR2 ANQGSEA. CDR3 length: 17 residues. V was pared by 1 base and J by 3 bases, with 21 bases between. The CDR3 spells CSVEAPGTRSRDYGYTF. CDR3 coding DNA: TGCAGCGTTGAAGCCCCCGGGACCCGGAGTCGAGACTATGGCTACACCTTC.

This clonotype was observed a handful of times. The CDR3 protein is CASSFRPVTSGANVLTF. The CDR3 DNA reads as TGTGCCAGCAGCTTTAGACCGGTGACCTCTGGGGCCAACGTCCTGACTTTC. This sequence joins TRBV11-2 and TRBJ2-6; D uncertain. The V gene lost 3 bases and the J gene lost 0 bases, with 12 bases spanning the gap. The CDR3 is 17 amino acids. CDR1 and CDR2 from the germline V gene are SGHAT and FQNNGV.

There are many counts of this clonotype. The gene calls are TRBV4-1 and TRBJ1-2; no definite D call. CDR3 size: 16 residues. CDR1 is MGHRA, CDR2 YSYEKL, per germline. Trimming cost V 0 bases and J 8 bases, with 19 bases left between them. CDR3 bases: TGCGCCAGCAGCCAAGAAAGTGTCAGGCCCCAGATAGGCTACACCTTC. Its translation is CASSQESVRPQIGYTF.

This clonotype was recorded at least ten times. CDR3 sequence: CASSELYLGRDNEQFF. The CDR3 coding sequence is TGTGCCAGCAGTGAACTTTATCTAGGCAGGGACAATGAGCAGTTCTTC. The rearrangement uses TRBV6-1 and TRBJ2-1, with D possibly matching TRBD1 (5 bases). From germline, CDR1 is MNHNS and CDR2 SASEGT. This CDR3 is 16 amino acids long. V gave up 2 bases and J gave up 5 bases, with 16 bases separating them.

This clonotype has only a few counts. This chain links TRBV12-3 or TRBV12-4 with TRBJ2-7; D uncertain. Trimming stripped 6 bases from V and 0 bases from J, with 12 bases between. CDR3 length equals 14 residues. The CDR3: CASSHNSNSYEQYF. CDR3 DNA: TGTGCCAGCAGCCATAACAGCAACTCCTACGAGCAGTACTTC.

This clonotype was observed at least ten times. V usage is TRBV28 and J usage is TRBJ1-1; D call uncertain. Trimming left V 2 bases short and J 2 bases short, with 9 bases between. The CDR3 consists of 14 residues. Germline V gene sequence: CDR1 MDHEN, CDR2 SYDVKM. The CDR3 spells CASSLTPDNTEAFF. As DNA, the CDR3 is TGTGCCAGCAGTTTAACCCCCGACAACACTGAAGCTTTCTTT.

The table lists this clonotype with many counts. The rearrangement uses TRBV6-1 and TRBJ1-5; 7 positions match TRBD1. The V and J ends lost 0 bases and 3 bases, in that order; junction bases with no gene match: 11. CDR1 MNHNS and CDR2 SASEGT come from the germline V gene. The CDR3 is made up of 18 amino acids. CDR3 nucleotide sequence: TGTGCCAGCAGTGAAGCAAGGGGACAGATTGATGTCAATCAGCCCCAGCATTTT. Protein sequence: CASSEARGQIDVNQPQHF.

This clonotype was detected ten times or more. This chain links TRBV29-1 with TRBJ1-6; D unresolved. Germline lookup yields CDR1 SQVTM and CDR2 ANQGSEA. CDR3 length: 13 residues. Deletions cut 0 bases from V and 3 bases from J, with 3 bases between. This CDR3 is CSVEDGYNSPLHF. CDR3 bases: TGCAGCGTTGAAGATGGCTATAATTCACCCCTCCACTTT.

This clonotype has only a few counts. J is TRBJ2-3 and V is TRBV18; no clear D gene. V was trimmed by 0 bases and J by 0 bases, leaving 7 bases between them. The CDR3 contains 15 residues. Looked up from germline, CDR1 is KGHSH and CDR2 is LQKENI. The CDR3 DNA follows: TGTGCCAGCTCACCACCCGTGTCTAGCACAGATACGCAGTATTTT. Translation gives CASSPPVSSTDTQYF.

The chain carries TRBV10-3 and TRBJ2-7; weak D call: TRBD2 (6 bases). Trimming took 3 bases from V and 11 from J, leaving 11 bases between them. This CDR3 has 11 amino acids. Germline lookup yields CDR1 ENHRY and CDR2 SYGVKD. CDR3 residues: CAISDVEGEYF. In nucleotides, the CDR3 is TGTGCCATCAGTGATGTGGAGGGAGAGTACTTC.